This TCR beta chain originates from a study of blood T cells in healthy people across ages. On the study more broadly: About one barcoded beta molecule per two T cells was captured by template switching.

The germline gives CDR1 SGHVS, CDR2 FQNEAQ. The CDR3 length is 16 residues. The J segment lost 2 bases and the V segment lost 1 base, leaving 5 bases of the junction unmatched. A second about 7 to 12 cycle PCR used barcoded and J-beta primers. From each sample, at least 2.5 million paired-end reads containing CDR3 were obtained. TCRdb called the 5' RACE reads again in MiXCR, with one record for every CDR3 protein. The table includes some 760,000 distinct CDR3 sequences, more than 20% detected once. The sample also formed part of further work on T cells of mothers and their children.

The V call is TRBV7-8, the J call TRBJ1-1; 9 nucleotides agree with TRBD1. The source material was blood. This TCR derives from a boy aged 5-17 years in good health. The CDR3 is CASSLEQGAFNTEAFF. For the CDR3, the DNA is TGTGCCAGCAGCTTAGAACAGGGGGCCTTTAACACTGAAGCTTTCTTT.